This paragraph covers one T cell receptor beta chain sequence. What it binds is not known. These data originate in a study of cytomegalovirus exposure and HLA in healthy donors. PCR primers comprised 60 Vbeta and 13 Jbeta primers. TCRdb's table, derived via immunoSEQ multiplex PCR, lists solely in-frame clones and lacks some. The data hold fewer than 200,000 clones, with over 65% observed a single time. Overall study results and limits: In a later analysis, the majority of CMV-associated beta chains seemingly showed HLA restriction.

The CDR3 spans 13 residues. The V and J ends lost 3 bases and 10 bases respectively, with 12 bases between them. CDR1 and CDR2 (germline): SGHTA, FQGNSA. The source is a man aged 40-55 years in good health and CMV-seropositive. Material for sequencing was PBMCs. The J gene is TRBJ1-4, the V gene TRBV7-2; TRBD1 is a possible D gene (6 bases). The CDR3 is CASSLPGGLKLFF. In nucleotides, the CDR3 is TGTGCCAGCAGCTTGCCGGGGGGCTTAAAACTGTTTTTT. Based on the CDR3 plus reference TRBV7-2 and TRBJ1-4, the full variable domain is GAGVSQSPSNKVTEKGKDVELRCDPISGHTALYWYRQSLGQGLEFLIYFQGNSAPDKSGLPSDRFSAERTGGSVSTLTIQRTQQEDSAVYLCASSLPGGLKLFFGSGTQLSVL.